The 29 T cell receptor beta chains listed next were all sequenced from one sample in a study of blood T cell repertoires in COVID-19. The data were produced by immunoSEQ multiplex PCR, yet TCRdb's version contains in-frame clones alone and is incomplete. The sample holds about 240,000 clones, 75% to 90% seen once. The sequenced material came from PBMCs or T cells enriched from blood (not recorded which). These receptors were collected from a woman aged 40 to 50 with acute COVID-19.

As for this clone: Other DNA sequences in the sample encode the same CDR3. The DNA of the CDR3 is TGCGCCAGCAGCCTGGGACTACCCGGGGAGCTGTTTTTT. Protein sequence: CASSLGLPGELFF. The rearrangement uses TRBV5-1 and TRBJ2-2; TRBD2 aligns across 7 bases. The CDR3 runs 13 residues. V lost 4 bases, J lost 6 bases, and 3 bases stayed unmatched. Germline values: CDR1 SGHRS, CDR2 YFSETQ.

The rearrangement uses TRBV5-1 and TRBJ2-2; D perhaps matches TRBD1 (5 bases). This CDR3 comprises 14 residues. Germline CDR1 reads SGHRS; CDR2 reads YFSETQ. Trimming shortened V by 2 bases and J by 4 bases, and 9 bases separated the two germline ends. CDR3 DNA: TGCGCCAGCAGCTTCCAAGGGGCCACCGGGGAGCTGTTTTTT. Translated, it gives CASSFQGATGELFF. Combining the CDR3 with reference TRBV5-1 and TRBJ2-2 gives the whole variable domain KAGVTQTPRYLIKTRGQQVTLSCSPISGHRSVSWYQQTPGQGLQFLFEYFSETQRNKGNFPGRFSGRQFSNSRSEMNVSTLELGDSALYLCASSFQGATGELFFGEGSRLTVL.

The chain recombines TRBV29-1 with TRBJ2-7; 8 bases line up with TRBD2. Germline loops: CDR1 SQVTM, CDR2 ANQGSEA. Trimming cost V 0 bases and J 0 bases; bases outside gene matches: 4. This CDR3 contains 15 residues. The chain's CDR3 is CSVEEFSGDSYEQYF. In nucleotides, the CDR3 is TGCAGCGTTGAAGAGTTTAGCGGGGACTCCTACGAGCAGTACTTC.

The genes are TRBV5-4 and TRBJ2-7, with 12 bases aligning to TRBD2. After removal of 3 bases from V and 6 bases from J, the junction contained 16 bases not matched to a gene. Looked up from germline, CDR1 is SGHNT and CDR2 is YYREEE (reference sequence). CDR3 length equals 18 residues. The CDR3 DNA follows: TGTGCCAGCAGCTCTGGACTAGCGGGAACCGGGCCGAGGTTCGAGCAGTACTTC. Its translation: CASSSGLAGTGPRFEQYF.

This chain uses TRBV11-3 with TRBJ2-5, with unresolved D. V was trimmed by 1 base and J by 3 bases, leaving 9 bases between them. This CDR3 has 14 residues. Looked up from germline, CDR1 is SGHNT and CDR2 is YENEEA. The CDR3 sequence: CASSLGLGEETQYF. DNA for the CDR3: TGTGCCAGCAGCTTAGGGCTAGGTGAAGAGACCCAGTACTTC.

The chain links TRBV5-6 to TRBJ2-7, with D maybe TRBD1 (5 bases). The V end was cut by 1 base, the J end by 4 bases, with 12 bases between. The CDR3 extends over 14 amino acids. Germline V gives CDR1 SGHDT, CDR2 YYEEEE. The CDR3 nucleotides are TGTGCCAGCAGCTTGAGGGGCAGGTCTTACGAGCAGTACTTC. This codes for CASSLRGRSYEQYF. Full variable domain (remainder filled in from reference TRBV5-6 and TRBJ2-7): DAGVTQSPTHLIKTRGQQVTLRCSPKSGHDTVSWYQQALGQGPQFIFQYYEEEERQRGNFPDRFSGHQFPNYSSELNVNALLLGDSALYLCASSLRGRSYEQYFGPGTRLTVT.

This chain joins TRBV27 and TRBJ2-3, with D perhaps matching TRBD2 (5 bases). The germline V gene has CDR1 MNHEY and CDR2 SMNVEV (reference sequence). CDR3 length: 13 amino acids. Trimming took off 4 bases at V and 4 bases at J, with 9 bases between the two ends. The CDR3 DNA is TGTGCCAGCAGTTGGGGAGATGCAGATACGCAGTATTTT. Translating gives CASSWGDADTQYF.

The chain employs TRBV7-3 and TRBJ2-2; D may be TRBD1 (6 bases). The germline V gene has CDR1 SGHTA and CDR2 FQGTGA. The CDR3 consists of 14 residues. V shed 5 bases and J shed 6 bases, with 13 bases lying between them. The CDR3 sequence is CASSESGVPGELFF. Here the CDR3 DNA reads TGTGCCAGCAGCGAATCAGGGGTGCCCGGGGAGCTGTTTTTT.

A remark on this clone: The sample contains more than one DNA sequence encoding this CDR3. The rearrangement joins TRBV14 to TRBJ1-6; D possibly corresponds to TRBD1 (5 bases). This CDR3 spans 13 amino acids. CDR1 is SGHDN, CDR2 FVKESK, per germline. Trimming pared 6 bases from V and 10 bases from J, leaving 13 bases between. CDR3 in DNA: TGTGCCAGCAGTCTCCAGGGCGGCTCACCCCTCCACTTT. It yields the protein CASSLQGGSPLHF.

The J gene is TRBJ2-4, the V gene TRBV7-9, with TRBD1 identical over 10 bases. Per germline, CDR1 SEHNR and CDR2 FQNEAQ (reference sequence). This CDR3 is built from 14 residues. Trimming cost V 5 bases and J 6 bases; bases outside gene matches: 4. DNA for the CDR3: TGTGCCAGCAGCACCGGGACAGGGGTAAACATTCAGTACTTC. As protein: CASSTGTGVNIQYF.

CDR3 sequence reads: CASSLFTGVAGELFF. CDR3 nucleotide sequence: TGTGCCAGCAGCTTATTCACAGGGGTGGCCGGGGAGCTGTTTTTT. V is TRBV11-3 and J is TRBJ2-2, with 7 nucleotides matching TRBD1. Germline trimming cut 2 bases from V and 6 bases from J; bases unmatched to any gene: 6. CDR1 is SGHNT and CDR2 is YENEEA in the germline V gene. This CDR3 has 15 residues.

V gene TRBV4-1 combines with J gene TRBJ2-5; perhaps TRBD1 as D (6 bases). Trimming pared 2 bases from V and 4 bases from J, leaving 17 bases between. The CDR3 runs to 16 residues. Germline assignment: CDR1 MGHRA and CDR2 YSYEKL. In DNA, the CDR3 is TGCGCCAGCAGCCAATTGGCCAGGGGCGCAGGAGAGACCCAGTACTTC. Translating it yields CASSQLARGAGETQYF.

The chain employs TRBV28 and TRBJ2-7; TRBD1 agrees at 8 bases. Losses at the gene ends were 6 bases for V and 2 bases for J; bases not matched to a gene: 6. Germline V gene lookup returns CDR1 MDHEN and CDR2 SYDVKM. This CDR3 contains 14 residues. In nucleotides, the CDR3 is TGTGCCAGCAGCTCCGACAGGGGTACCTACGAGCAGTACTTC. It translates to CASSSDRGTYEQYF.

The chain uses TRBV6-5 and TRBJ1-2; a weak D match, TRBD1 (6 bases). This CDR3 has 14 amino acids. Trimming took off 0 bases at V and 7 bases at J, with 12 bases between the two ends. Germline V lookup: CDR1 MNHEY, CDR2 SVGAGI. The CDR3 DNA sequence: TGTGCCAGCAGTTACTCGTCCGGGACATTTGGCTACACCTTC. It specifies CASSYSSGTFGYTF.

The CDR3 is CASSLTGTYGYTF. The CDR3 DNA follows: TGTGCCAGCAGTTTGACAGGGACCTATGGCTACACCTTC. This chain links TRBV27 with TRBJ1-2, with TRBD1 matching over 7 bases. Germline V gene data show CDR1 as MNHEY and CDR2 as SMNVEV (reference sequence). The CDR3 covers 13 residues. V was clipped by 3 bases and J by 4 bases; unmatched bases: 2.

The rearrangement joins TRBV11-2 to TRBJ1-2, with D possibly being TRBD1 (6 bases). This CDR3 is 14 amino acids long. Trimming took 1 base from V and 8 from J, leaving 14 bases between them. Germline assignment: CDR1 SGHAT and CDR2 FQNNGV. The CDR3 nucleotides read TGTGCCAGCAGCTTAGGTATCCAGGGGAGAGGCTACACCTTC. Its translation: CASSLGIQGRGYTF.

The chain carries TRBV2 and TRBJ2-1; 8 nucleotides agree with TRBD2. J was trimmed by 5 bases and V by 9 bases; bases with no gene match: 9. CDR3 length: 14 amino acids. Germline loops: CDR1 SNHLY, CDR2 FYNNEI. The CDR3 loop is CARRAGGPDNEQFF. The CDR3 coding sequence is TGTGCCAGGCGGGCGGGAGGCCCCGACAATGAGCAGTTCTTC.

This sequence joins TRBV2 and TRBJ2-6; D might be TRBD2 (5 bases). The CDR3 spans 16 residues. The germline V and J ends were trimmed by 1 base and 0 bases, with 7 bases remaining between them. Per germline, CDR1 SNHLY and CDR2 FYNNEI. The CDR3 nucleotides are TGTGCCAGCAGTGAAGATGGGAGCTCTGGGGCCAACGTCCTGACTTTC. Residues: CASSEDGSSGANVLTF.

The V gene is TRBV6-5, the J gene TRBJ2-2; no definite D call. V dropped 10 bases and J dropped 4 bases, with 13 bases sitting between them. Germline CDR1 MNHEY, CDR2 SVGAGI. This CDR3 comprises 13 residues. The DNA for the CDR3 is TGTGCCAAACAGAGTGACATCACCGGGGAGCTGTTTTTT. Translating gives CAKQSDITGELFF.

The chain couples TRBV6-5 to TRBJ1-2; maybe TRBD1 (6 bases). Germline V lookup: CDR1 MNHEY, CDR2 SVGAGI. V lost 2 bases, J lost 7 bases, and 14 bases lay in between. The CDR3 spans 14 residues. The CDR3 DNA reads TGTGCCAGCAGTTACAAAACAGGGTTTTTTGGCTACACCTTC. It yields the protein CASSYKTGFFGYTF.

The CDR3 is CASSLADRWDEQFF. In nucleotides, the CDR3 is TGTGCCAGCAGCTTAGCGGACAGGTGGGATGAGCAGTTCTTC. V is TRBV11-3 and J is TRBJ2-1; 7 bases are shared with TRBD1. Germline-derived CDR1 and CDR2 are SGHNT and YENEEA. The CDR3 is made up of 14 amino acids. V lost 1 base, J lost 8 bases, and 5 bases stayed unmatched.

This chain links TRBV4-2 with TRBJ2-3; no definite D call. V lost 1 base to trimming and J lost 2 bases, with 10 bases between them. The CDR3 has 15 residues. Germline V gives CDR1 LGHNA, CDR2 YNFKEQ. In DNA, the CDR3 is TGTGCCAGCAGCCAAGGCGGAAAGGACACAGATACGCAGTATTTT. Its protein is CASSQGGKDTDTQYF.

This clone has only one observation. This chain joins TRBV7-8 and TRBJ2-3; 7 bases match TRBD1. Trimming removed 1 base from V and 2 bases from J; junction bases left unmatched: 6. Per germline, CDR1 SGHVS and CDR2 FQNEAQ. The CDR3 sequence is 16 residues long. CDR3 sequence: CASSLVQGQNTDTQYF. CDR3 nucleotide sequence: TGTGCCAGCAGCTTAGTTCAGGGACAGAACACAGATACGCAGTATTTT. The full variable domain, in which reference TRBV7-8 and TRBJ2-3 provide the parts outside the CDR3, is GAGVSQSPRYKVAKRGQDVALRCDPISGHVSLFWYQQALGQGPEFLTYFQNEAQLDKSGLPSDRFFAERPEGSVSTLKIQRTQQEDSAVYLCASSLVQGQNTDTQYFGPGTRLTVL.

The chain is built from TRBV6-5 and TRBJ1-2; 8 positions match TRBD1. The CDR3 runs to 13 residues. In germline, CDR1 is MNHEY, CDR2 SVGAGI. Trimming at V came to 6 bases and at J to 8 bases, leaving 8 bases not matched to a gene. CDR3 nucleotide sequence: TGTGCCAGCAGCCCAGGGGGCGCGGGGGGCTACACCTTC. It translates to CASSPGGAGGYTF.

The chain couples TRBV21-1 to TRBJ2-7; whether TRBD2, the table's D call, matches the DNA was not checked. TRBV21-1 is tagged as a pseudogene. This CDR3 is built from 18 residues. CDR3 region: CASSKEEVGGRPPYEQYF. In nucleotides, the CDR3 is TGTGCCAGCAGCAAAGAGGAGGTGGGCGGGAGGCCCCCCTACGAGCAGTACTTC.

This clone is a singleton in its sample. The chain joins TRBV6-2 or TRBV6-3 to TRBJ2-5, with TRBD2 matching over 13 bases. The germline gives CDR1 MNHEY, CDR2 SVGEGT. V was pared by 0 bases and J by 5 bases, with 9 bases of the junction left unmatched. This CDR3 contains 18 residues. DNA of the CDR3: TGTGCCAGCAGTTACTCCTGGACTAGCGGGAGCCCCTCGGAGACCCAGTACTTC. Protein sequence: CASSYSWTSGSPSETQYF.

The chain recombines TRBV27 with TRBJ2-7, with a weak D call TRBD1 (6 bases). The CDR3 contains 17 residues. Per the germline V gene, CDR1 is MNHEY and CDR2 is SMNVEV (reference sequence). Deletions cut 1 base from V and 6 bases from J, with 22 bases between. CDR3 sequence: CASSLLGTGTLVREQYF. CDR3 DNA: TGTGCCAGCAGTTTATTGGGAACCGGGACACTCGTCCGCGAGCAGTACTTC.

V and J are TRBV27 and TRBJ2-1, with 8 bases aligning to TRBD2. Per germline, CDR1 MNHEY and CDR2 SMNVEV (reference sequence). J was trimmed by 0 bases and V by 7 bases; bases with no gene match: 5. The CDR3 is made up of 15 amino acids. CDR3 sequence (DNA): TGTGCCAGCACCTCAAGCGGGAGCTCCTACAATGAGCAGTTCTTC. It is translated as CASTSSGSSYNEQFF.

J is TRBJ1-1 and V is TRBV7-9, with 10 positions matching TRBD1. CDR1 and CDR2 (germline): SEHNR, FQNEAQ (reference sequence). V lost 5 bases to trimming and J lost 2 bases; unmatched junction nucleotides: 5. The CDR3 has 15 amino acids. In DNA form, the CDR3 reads TGTGCCAGCAGCCGGGACAGGGGCGTAAACACTGAAGCTTTCTTT. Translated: CASSRDRGVNTEAFF. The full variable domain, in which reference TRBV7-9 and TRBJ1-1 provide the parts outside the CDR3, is DTGVSQNPRHKITKRGQNVTFRCDPISEHNRLYWYRQTLGQGPEFLTYFQNEAQLEKSRLLSDRFSAERPKGSFSTLEIQRTEQGDSAMYLCASSRDRGVNTEAFFGQGTRLTVV.